This record covers a single TCR beta chain. Antigen specificity is unknown. These data belong to a study of shared clonotypes between healthy human individuals. The protocol was immunoSEQ multiplex PCR, while the TCRdb copy is restricted to in-frame clones and leaves out a portion. This table holds 550,000 to 850,000 clones, 55% to 75% found once. The study enrolled healthy HIV-negative adults without recent acute infections or vaccinations as donors. The CDR3 runs to 12 residues. Looked up from germline, CDR1 is GTSNPN and CDR2 is SVGIG (reference sequence). Trimming cost V 2 bases and J 3 bases, with 7 bases left between them. Overall study findings and caveats: Non-shared clonotypes displayed generation probabilities falling below those of clonotypes present in all four donors.

The source of this sequence is a woman aged 25 to 39 in good health. The rearrangement joins TRBV30 to TRBJ1-2; weak D call: TRBD1 (6 bases). Sequenced sample: memory CD4+ T cells sorted from blood. The subset denotes: CD45RA-negative fraction. The chain's CDR3 is CAWSPGDYGYTF. The CDR3 nucleotides read TGTGCCTGGAGTCCAGGGGACTATGGCTACACCTTC. Full variable domain (missing parts from reference TRBV30 and TRBJ1-2): SQTIHQWPATLVQPVGSPLSLECTVEGTSNPNLYWYRQAAGRGLQLLFYSVGIGQISSEVPQNLSASRPQDRQFILSSKKLLLSDSGFYLCAWSPGDYGYTFGSGTRLTVV.